This TCR beta chain emerged from a study of human T cells and chemical hapten exposure. TCRdb fed the RACE reads into MiXCR, producing one record per CDR3 protein. This table has tens of thousands of distinct CDR3 sequences, approximately 11% appearing once. The time point is: patch test 2, 6 weeks after DPC sensitization. The treatment denotes: therapeutic diphenylcyclopropenone sensitization with weekly scalp DPC. This CDR3 has 14 residues. The germline gives CDR1 LGHDT, CDR2 YNNKEL (reference sequence). Between the trimmed V and J ends, which lost 4 bases and 9 bases, there was a span of 18 bases. This clonotype was detected ten times or more.

The J gene is TRBJ1-2, the V gene TRBV3-1; D is possibly TRBD1 (6 bases). This TCR came from a man aged 35 to 55 with alopecia areata. Some clones in this sample may be carry-over from other donors' samples. Material: whole blood, obtained in connection with sensitization to the hapten diphenylcyclopropenone (DPC). The DNA of the CDR3 is TGTGCCAGCAGCCTACCGGGACAAAAAAACCGCTACACCTTC. Its translation is CASSLPGQKNRYTF.